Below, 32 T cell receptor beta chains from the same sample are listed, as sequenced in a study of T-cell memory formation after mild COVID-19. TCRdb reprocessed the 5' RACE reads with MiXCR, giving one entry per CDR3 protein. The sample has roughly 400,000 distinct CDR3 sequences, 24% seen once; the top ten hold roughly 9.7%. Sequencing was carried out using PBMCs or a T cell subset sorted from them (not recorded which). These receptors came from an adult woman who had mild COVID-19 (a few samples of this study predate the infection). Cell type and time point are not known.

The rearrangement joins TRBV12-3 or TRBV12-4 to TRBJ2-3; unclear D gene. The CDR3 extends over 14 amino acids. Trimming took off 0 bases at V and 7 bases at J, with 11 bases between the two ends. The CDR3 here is CASSLATLWYTQYF. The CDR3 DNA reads TGTGCCAGCAGTTTAGCTACCCTTTGGTATACGCAGTATTTT.

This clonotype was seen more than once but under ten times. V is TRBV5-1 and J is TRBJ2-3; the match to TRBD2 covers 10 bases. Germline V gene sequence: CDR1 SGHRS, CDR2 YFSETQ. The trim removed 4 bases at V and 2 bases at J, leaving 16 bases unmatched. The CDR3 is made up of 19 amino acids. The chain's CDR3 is CASSIGLAATRSSTDTQYF. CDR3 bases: TGCGCCAGCAGCATTGGACTAGCGGCCACTCGGTCTTCCACAGATACGCAGTATTTT.

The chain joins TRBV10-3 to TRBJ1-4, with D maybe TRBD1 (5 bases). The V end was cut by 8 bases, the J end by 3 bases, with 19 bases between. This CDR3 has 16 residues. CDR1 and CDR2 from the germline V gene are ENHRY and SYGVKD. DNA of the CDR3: TGTGCCATCGGACAAAGGAGGGACGGGGCTAATGAAAAACTGTTTTTT. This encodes CAIGQRRDGANEKLFF.

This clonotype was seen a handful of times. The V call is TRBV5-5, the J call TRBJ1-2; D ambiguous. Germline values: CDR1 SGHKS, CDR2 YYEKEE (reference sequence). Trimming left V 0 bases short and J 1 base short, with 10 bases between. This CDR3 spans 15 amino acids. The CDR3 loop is CASSLEAGNNYGYTF. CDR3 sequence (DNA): TGTGCCAGCAGCTTGGAGGCAGGAAATAACTATGGCTACACCTTC.

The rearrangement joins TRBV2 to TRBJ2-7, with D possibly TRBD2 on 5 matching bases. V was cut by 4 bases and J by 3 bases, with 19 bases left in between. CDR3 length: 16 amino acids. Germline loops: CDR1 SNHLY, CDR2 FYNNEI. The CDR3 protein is CASSGGVSLGGYEQYF. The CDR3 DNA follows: TGTGCCAGCAGTGGGGGAGTGAGTCTCGGAGGCTACGAGCAGTACTTC.

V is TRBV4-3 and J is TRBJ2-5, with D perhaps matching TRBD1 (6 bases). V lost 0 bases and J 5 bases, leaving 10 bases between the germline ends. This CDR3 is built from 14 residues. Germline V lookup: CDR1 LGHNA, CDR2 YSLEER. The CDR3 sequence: CASSQDLGGETQYF. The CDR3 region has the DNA TGCGCCAGCAGCCAAGACCTAGGGGGTGAGACCCAGTACTTC.

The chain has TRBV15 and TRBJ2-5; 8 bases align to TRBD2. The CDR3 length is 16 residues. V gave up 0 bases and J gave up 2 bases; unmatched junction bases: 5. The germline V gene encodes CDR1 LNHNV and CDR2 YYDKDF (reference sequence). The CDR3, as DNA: TGTGCCACCAGCAGAGATGTGACGGGGGGGCAAGAGACCCAGTACTTC. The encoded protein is CATSRDVTGGQETQYF.

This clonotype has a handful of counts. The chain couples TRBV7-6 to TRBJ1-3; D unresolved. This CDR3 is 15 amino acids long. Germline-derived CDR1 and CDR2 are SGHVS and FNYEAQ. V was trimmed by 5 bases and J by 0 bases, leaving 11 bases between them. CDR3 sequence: CASSPGSSSGNTIYF. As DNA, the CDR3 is TGTGCCAGCAGCCCCGGCTCGAGCTCTGGAAACACCATATATTTT.

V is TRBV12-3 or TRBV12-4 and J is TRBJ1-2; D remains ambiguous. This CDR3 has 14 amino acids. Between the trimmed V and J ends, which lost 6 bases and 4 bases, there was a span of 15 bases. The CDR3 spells CASSKRDLTYGYTF. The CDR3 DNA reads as TGTGCCAGCAGCAAACGGGATCTCACCTATGGCTACACCTTC.

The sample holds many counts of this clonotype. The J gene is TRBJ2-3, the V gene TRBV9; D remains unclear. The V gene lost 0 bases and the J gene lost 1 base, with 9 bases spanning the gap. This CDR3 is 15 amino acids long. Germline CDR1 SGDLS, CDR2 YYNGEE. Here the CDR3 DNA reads TGTGCCAGCAGCGTAGGACTCCTCCGCACAGATACGCAGTATTTT. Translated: CASSVGLLRTDTQYF.

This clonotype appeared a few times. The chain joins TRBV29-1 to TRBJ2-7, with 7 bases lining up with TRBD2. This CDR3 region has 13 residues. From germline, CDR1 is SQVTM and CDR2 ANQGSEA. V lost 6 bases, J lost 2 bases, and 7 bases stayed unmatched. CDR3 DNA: TGCAGCGTGTGTAGCGGGTCGACCTACGAGCAGTACTTC. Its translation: CSVCSGSTYEQYF.

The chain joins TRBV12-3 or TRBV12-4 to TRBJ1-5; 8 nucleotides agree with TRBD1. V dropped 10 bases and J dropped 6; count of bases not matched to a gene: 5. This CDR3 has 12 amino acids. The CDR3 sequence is CAIRQGSQPQHF. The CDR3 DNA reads TGTGCCATCAGACAGGGGAGTCAGCCCCAGCATTTT.

The CDR3 protein is CASSYSDGLNSPLHF. In DNA, the CDR3 is TGTGCCAGCAGTTACTCGGACGGACTAAATTCACCCCTCCACTTT. The genes are TRBV6-5 and TRBJ1-6; D gene ambiguous. The V end lost 0 bases, the J end lost 7 bases, and 10 bases lay between the germline ends. The germline CDR1 and CDR2 sequences are MNHEY and SVGAGI. The CDR3 has 15 residues.

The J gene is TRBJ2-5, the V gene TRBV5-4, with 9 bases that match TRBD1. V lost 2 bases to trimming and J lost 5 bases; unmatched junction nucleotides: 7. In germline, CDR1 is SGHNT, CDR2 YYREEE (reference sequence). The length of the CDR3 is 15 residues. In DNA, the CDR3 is TGTGCCAGCAGCTTACCGGGACAGGGAGGGGAGACCCAGTACTTC. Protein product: CASSLPGQGGETQYF.

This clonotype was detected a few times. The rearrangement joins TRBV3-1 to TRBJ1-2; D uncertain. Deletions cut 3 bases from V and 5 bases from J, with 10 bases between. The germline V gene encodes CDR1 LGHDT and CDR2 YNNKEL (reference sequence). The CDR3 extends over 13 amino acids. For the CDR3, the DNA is TGTGCCAGCAGCCAGGACCATCGTTATGGCTACACCTTC. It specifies CASSQDHRYGYTF.

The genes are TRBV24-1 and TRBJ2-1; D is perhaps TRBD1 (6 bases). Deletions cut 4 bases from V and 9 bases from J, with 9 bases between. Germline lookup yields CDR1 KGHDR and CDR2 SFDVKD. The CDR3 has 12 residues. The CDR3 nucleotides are TGTGCCACCAGTGACCTAGGGGGTGAGCAGTTCTTC. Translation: CATSDLGGEQFF.

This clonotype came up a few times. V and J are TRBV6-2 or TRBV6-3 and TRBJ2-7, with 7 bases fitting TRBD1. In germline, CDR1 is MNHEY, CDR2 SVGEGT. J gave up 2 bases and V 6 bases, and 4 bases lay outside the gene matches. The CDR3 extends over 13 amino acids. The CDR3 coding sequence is TGTGCCAGCAGGTCACAGGGGACCTACGAGCAGTACTTC. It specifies CASRSQGTYEQYF.

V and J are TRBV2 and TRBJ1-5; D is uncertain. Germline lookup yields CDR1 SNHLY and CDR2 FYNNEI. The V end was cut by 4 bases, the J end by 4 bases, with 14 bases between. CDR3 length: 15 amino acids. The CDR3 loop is CASSGGSVKNQPQHF. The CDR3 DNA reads TGTGCCAGCAGTGGGGGAAGCGTCAAGAATCAGCCCCAGCATTTT.

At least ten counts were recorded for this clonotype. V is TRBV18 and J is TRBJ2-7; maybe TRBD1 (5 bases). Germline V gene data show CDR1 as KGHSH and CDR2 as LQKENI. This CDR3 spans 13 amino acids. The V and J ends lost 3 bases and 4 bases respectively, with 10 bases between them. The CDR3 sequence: CASSPPDSYEQYF. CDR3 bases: TGTGCCAGCTCACCCCCCGACAGTTACGAGCAGTACTTC.

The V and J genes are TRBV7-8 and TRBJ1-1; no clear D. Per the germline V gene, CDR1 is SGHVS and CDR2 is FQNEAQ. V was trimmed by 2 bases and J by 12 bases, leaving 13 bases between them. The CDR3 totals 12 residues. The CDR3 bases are TGTGCCAGCAGCTTAAGCGGCAGGATCCCTTTCTTT. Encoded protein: CASSLSGRIPFF.

The DNA for the CDR3 is TGTGCCAGCAGCAACCACGGGGAGCTGTTTTTT. This encodes CASSNHGELFF. This chain links TRBV11-3 with TRBJ2-2; no definite D call. Deletions cut 5 bases from V and 7 bases from J, with 5 bases between. This CDR3 contains 11 residues. Germline-derived CDR1 and CDR2 are SGHNT and YENEEA. Based on the CDR3 plus reference TRBV11-3 and TRBJ2-2, the full variable domain is EAGVVQSPRYKIIEKKQPVAFWCNPISGHNTLYWYLQNLGQGPELLIRYENEEAVDDSQLPKDRFSAERLKGVDSTLKIQPAELGDSAVYLCASSNHGELFFGEGSRLTVL.

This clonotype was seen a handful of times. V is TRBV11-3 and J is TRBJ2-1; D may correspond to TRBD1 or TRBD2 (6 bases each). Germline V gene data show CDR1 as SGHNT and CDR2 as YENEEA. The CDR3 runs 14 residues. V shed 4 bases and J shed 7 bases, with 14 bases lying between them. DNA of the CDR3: TGTGCCAGCAGCTCCCCGGGGGCCCTGAATGAGCAGTTCTTC. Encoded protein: CASSSPGALNEQFF.

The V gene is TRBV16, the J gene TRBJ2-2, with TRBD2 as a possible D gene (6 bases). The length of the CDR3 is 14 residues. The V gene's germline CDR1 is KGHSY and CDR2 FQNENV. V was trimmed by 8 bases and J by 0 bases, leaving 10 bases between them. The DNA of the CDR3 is TGTGCCAGCCGGGACTTCTCGAACACCGGGGAGCTGTTTTTT. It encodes CASRDFSNTGELFF. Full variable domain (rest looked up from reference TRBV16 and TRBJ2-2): GEEVAQTPKHLVRGEGQKAKLYCAPIKGHSYVFWYQQVLKNEFKFLISFQNENVFDETGMPKERFSAKCLPNSPCSLEIQATKLEDSAVYFCASRDFSNTGELFFGEGSRLTVL.

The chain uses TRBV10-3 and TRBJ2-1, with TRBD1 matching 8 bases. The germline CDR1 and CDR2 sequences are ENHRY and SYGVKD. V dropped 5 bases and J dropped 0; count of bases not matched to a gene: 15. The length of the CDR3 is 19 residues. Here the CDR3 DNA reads TGTGCCATCAGTAAAACTCCCGGACAGGGAGGTGGCTCCTACAATGAGCAGTTCTTC. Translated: CAISKTPGQGGGSYNEQFF.

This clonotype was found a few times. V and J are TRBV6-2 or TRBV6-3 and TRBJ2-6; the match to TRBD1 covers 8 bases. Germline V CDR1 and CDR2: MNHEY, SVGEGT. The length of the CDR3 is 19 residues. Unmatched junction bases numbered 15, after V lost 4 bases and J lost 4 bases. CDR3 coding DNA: TGTGCCAGCAGTTTTCTCGTCAGGGGGCTAACGCTCGGGGCCAACGTCCTGACTTTC. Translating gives CASSFLVRGLTLGANVLTF.

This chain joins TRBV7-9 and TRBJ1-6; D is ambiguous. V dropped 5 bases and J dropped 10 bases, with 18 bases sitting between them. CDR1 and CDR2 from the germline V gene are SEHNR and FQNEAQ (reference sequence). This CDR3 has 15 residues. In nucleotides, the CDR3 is TGTGCCAGCAGCCACACCGACTCCTTTGACTCACCCCTCCACTTT. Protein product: CASSHTDSFDSPLHF.

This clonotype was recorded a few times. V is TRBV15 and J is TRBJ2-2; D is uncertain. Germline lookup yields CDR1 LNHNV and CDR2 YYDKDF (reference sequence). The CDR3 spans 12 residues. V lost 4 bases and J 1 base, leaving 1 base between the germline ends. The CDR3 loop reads CATSKNTGELFF. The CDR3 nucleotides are TGTGCCACCAGCAAGAACACCGGGGAGCTGTTTTTT.

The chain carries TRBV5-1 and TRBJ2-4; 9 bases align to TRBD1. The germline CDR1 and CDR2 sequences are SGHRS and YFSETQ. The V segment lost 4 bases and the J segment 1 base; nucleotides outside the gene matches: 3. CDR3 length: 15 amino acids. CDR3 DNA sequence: TGCGCCAGCAGCCAGGGACAGGGTGCCAAAAACATTCAGTACTTC. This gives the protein CASSQGQGAKNIQYF.

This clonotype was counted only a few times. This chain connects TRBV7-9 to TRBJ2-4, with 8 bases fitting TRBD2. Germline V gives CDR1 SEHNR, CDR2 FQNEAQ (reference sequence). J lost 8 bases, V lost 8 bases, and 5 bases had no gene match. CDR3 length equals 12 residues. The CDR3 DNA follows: TGTGCCAGCCGGGAGGGAGGGGACATTCAGTACTTC. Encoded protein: CASREGGDIQYF.

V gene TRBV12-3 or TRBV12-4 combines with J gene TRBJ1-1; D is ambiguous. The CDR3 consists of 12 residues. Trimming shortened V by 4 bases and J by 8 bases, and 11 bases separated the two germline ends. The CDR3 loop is CASSSQWVEAFF. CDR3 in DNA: TGTGCCAGCAGTTCCCAATGGGTAGAAGCTTTCTTT.

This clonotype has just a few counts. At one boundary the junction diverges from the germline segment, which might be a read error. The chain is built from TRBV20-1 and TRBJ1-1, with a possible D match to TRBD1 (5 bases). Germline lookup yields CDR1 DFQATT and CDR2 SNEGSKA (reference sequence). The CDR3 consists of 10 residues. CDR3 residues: CSAASRASLF. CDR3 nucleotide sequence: TGCAGTGCCGCCTCCAGGGCCAGCCTCTTT.

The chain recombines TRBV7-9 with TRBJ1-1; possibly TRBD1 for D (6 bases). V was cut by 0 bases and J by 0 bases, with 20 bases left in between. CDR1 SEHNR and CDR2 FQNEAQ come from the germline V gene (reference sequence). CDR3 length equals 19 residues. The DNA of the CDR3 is TGTGCCAGCAGCTTAGCGGTTGCAGGGGTGGGGGACATGAACACTGAAGCTTTCTTT. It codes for CASSLAVAGVGDMNTEAFF.